This T cell receptor beta chain comes out of a study of shared clonotypes between healthy human individuals. Trimming took off 3 bases at V and 2 bases at J, with 14 bases between the two ends. Germline CDR1 and CDR2: SGHNT and YYREEE (reference sequence). The CDR3 runs to 15 residues. Worth noting for this clone: Its specificity is not known.

Overall study findings and caveats: Sample collection involved blood only; tissue repertoires are likely different. Clonotype sharing among donors, it was expected, would be affected by sequencing depth.

For every subset, genomic DNA was evenly distributed across several immunoSEQ plates. Repertoires were generated with immunoSEQ multiplex PCR, while TCRdb's copy carries only in-frame clones and drops some. This table holds some 1.5 million clones, over 95% found once. V usage is TRBV5-4 and J usage is TRBJ2-5; D is ambiguous. This TCR derives from a man aged 30 to 39 in good health. Sequenced material: naive CD4+ T cells sorted from blood. Sample subset: CD45RA+ positively selected. The CDR3, as DNA: TGTGCCAGCAGCTCCCCATTATTGGGACAAGAGACCCAGTACTTC. Protein product: CASSSPLLGQETQYF.